A selection of T cell receptor beta chains follows, all from one sample in a study of OX40 agonist ivuxolimab in advanced cancers. Data came from immunoSEQ multiplex PCR; TCRdb stores just in-frame clones and leaves some out. The sample lists about 67,000 clones, about 90% occurring once. The specimen was CD4+ or CD8+ T cells sorted from blood, collected in a trial of the OX40 agonist ivuxolimab. Every receptor here comes from an adult with an advanced solid tumor such as melanoma, head and neck, liver or kidney cancer. The CDR3 runs from the conserved cysteine through the conserved F or W. D genes are given only for firm matches. Clone size is shown for a subset of rows, as once, few, many or a class of expanded clone.

cdr3_nt | cdr3_aa | j_call | d_call | v_call | clone_size
TGTGCCAGCAAGTCCGGGGGCAGGGTAAACACTGAAGCTTTCTTT | CASKSGGRVNTEAFF | TRBJ1-1 | . | TRBV6-5 | .
TGTGCCAGCAGCTTCCGGGACCCCACCTACAATGAGCAGTTCTTC | CASSFRDPTYNEQFF | TRBJ2-1 | . | TRBV5-5 | few
TGTGCCAGCAGCTTAGGGGACTCGGGGACTGAAGCTTTCTTT | CASSLGDSGTEAFF | TRBJ1-1 | . | TRBV7-9 | .
TGTGCCAGCAGAGCCAACACAGGTACCGAGCAGTACTTC | CASRANTGTEQYF | TRBJ2-7 | . | TRBV11-2 | .
TGTGCCAGCAGTGGTAGCGGGAGAGGGGGCAATGAGCAGTTCTTC | CASSGSGRGGNEQFF | TRBJ2-1 | TRBD2 | TRBV28 | .
TGTGCCAGCAGTTACTCAGCCGGGACAGGGACCCACGAGCAGTACTTC | CASSYSAGTGTHEQYF | TRBJ2-7 | TRBD1 | TRBV6-5 | .
TGTGCCAGCAGCTTGGAGGGTACCTCGCCCCAGCATTTT | CASSLEGTSPQHF | TRBJ1-5 | . | TRBV5-6 | few
TGTGCCAGCAGTCAACCGGGGGGCACAGATACGCAGTATTTT | CASSQPGGTDTQYF | TRBJ2-3 | . | TRBV9 | .
TGCGCCAGCAGCCCATCGAGAGATCAGCCCCAGCATTTT | CASSPSRDQPQHF | TRBJ1-5 | . | TRBV4-3 | .
TGTGCCTGGACCCCGGGGGCCGGGGAGCTGTTTTTT | CAWTPGAGELFF | TRBJ2-2 | . | TRBV30 | .
TGTGCCAGCAGCTTAGGAGCCTCGGTGGAGACCCAGTACTTC | CASSLGASVETQYF | TRBJ2-5 | . | TRBV7-7 | .
TGCGCCAGCAGTGAGTCGGCCTCGGCGACCCAGTACTTC | CASSESASATQYF | TRBJ2-5 | . | TRBV10-2 | once
TGTGCCAGCAGTTACAGGGGGCCAAACACCGGGGAGCTGTTTTTT | CASSYRGPNTGELFF | TRBJ2-2 | TRBD1 | TRBV2 | .
TGTGCCAGCAGTGACCCCGGGGGGAGGGGCAGAGAAGGCTACACCTTC | CASSDPGGRGREGYTF | TRBJ1-2 | . | TRBV6-1 | .
TGTGCCAGCAGTTCTCGGACAGGGAGGGACGAGCAGTACTTC | CASSSRTGRDEQYF | TRBJ2-7 | . | TRBV6-1 | .